This entry lists 21 T cell receptor beta chains sequenced from one sample in a study of spatial heterogeneity in lung cancer. Regarding time point: blood at routine non-recurrence follow-up after resection. Unsorted whole RNA from tumor, nontumor lung or frozen PBMC underwent sequencing. From the 5' RACE reads, TCRdb called clonotypes with MiXCR, one entry per CDR3 protein. The profile shows about 52,000 distinct CDR3 sequences, 6.5% to 7.5% of them singletons. Sequences were derived from PBMCs, sampled at follow-up. These receptors originate from a female donor with early-stage non-small cell lung cancer.

The chain joins TRBV7-2 to TRBJ1-6; D unclear. There are 15 residues in the CDR3. Germline V gene lookup returns CDR1 SGHTA and CDR2 FQGNSA. V lost 5 bases and J 10 bases, leaving 18 bases between the germline ends. CDR3 DNA: TGTGCCAGCAGCGTCCGAGCCGGGGTCGGGTCACCCCTCCACTTT. Translation: CASSVRAGVGSPLHF.

This clonotype occurred a few times. This chain uses TRBV11-2 with TRBJ2-7, with 7 bases fitting TRBD2. Germline CDR1 SGHAT, CDR2 FQNNGV. The ends lost 0 bases at V and 0 bases at J; junction bases unmatched: 2. This CDR3 is built from 15 residues. This CDR3 reads CASSLDRGDSYEQYF. Written as DNA, the CDR3 is TGTGCCAGCAGCTTAGATCGGGGGGACTCCTACGAGCAGTACTTC.

This clonotype came up a few times. This sequence joins TRBV2 and TRBJ1-3; D remains unclear. Germline CDR1 SNHLY, CDR2 FYNNEI. The CDR3 has 13 amino acids. V dropped 4 bases and J dropped 4 bases, with 8 bases sitting between them. CDR3 nucleotides: TGTGCCAGCAGTGCGTCCAGCGGAAACACCATATATTTT. The encoded protein is CASSASSGNTIYF.

This clonotype was seen many times. The chain employs TRBV6-5 and TRBJ2-7; perhaps TRBD1 as D (6 bases). Germline-derived CDR1 and CDR2 are MNHEY and SVGAGI. The CDR3 sequence is 12 residues long. Trimming left V 3 bases short and J 4 bases short, with 7 bases between. The CDR3 is CASSYQGYEQYF. The CDR3 DNA is TGTGCCAGCAGTTATCAGGGGTACGAGCAGTACTTC.

The chain is built from TRBV18 and TRBJ2-7; 9 bases fit TRBD2. J gave up 2 bases and V 8 bases, and 7 bases lay outside the gene matches. The CDR3 loop spans 14 amino acids. In germline, CDR1 is KGHSH, CDR2 LQKENI. In DNA form, the CDR3 reads TGTGCCAGCCAATATAGCGGGGGCCCCTACGAGCAGTACTTC. Its translation is CASQYSGGPYEQYF.

Ten or more counts support this clonotype. V usage is TRBV5-4 and J usage is TRBJ2-5; 7 nucleotides match TRBD2. The V gene's germline CDR1 is SGHNT and CDR2 YYREEE (reference sequence). Trimming took 4 bases from V and 2 from J; bases not matched to a gene: 5. This CDR3 is 14 amino acids long. CDR3 in DNA: TGTGCCAGCAGCGAGGGACTACCTCAAGAGACCCAGTACTTC. Residues: CASSEGLPQETQYF.

The V and J genes are TRBV20-1 and TRBJ2-1, with TRBD1 matching over 9 bases. V trimming: 2 bases; J trimming: 3 bases; junction bases outside the gene matches: 5. Per germline, CDR1 DFQATT and CDR2 SNEGSKA (reference sequence). The CDR3 sequence is 15 residues long. CDR3 protein: CSARLRDRDYNEQFF. The CDR3 bases are TGCAGTGCTAGACTTCGGGACAGGGACTACAATGAGCAGTTCTTC.

The chain couples TRBV7-2 to TRBJ2-2, with D perhaps assigned TRBD1 or TRBD2 (5 bases each). Trimming removed 8 bases at V and 9 bases at J, with 16 bases between. Germline CDR1 reads SGHTA; CDR2 reads FQGNSA. This CDR3 has 13 amino acids. CDR3 DNA: TGTGCCAGCGCCCCGAGGGGCTTCAGGGAGCTGTTTTTT. Its translation: CASAPRGFRELFF.

This clonotype has only a few counts. The chain employs TRBV20-1 and TRBJ2-1, with D perhaps given as TRBD1 or TRBD2 (5 bases each). This CDR3 spans 15 amino acids. With 0 bases removed from V and 0 bases from J, the gap between germline ends came to 9 bases. Per the germline V gene, CDR1 is DFQATT and CDR2 is SNEGSKA (reference sequence). CDR3 nucleotides: TGCAGTGCTAGAGAGAGGGGTAGCTCCTACAATGAGCAGTTCTTC. Translated, it gives CSARERGSSYNEQFF.

This sequence joins TRBV12-3 or TRBV12-4 and TRBJ2-3; TRBD2 might be the D (7 bases). V dropped 5 bases and J dropped 4 bases, with 19 bases sitting between them. The CDR3 sequence is 16 residues long. CDR3 protein: CASSLLGGGGADTQYF. CDR3 nucleotides: TGTGCCAGCAGTCTCCTGGGGGGGGGCGGTGCAGATACGCAGTATTTT.

This clonotype has only a few counts. The rearrangement joins TRBV18 to TRBJ1-6; 8 positions match TRBD1. Trimming at V came to 4 bases and at J to 5 bases, leaving 10 bases not matched to a gene. The CDR3 has 17 residues. Germline V gene data show CDR1 as KGHSH and CDR2 as LQKENI. CDR3 coding DNA: TGTGCCAGCTCACGACCCTTCGGACAGGGTAATAATTCACCCCTCCACTTT. This gives the protein CASSRPFGQGNNSPLHF.

This clonotype was picked up many times. V usage is TRBV9 and J usage is TRBJ1-1; TRBD1 agrees at 8 bases. The CDR3 extends over 13 amino acids. Trimming took 7 bases from V and 4 from J; bases not matched to a gene: 6. The germline gives CDR1 SGDLS, CDR2 YYNGEE. CDR3 in DNA: TGTGCCAGCTCGTTGGACAGGGCCACTGAAGCTTTCTTT. Amino acids: CASSLDRATEAFF.

This clonotype was seen many times. The J gene is TRBJ1-1, the V gene TRBV28; D remains unclear. Between the trimmed V and J ends, which lost 5 bases and 3 bases, there was a span of 13 bases. This CDR3 is 14 amino acids long. The germline gives CDR1 MDHEN, CDR2 SYDVKM. This CDR3 reads CASSDQEVHTEAFF. The CDR3 bases are TGTGCCAGCAGTGACCAGGAGGTCCACACTGAAGCTTTCTTT.

The sample holds a few counts of this clonotype. This chain links TRBV18 with TRBJ2-4, with 7 bases lining up with TRBD1. The CDR3 runs to 15 residues. Germline CDR1 and CDR2: KGHSH and LQKENI. Trimming at V came to 0 bases and at J to 8 bases, leaving 7 bases not matched to a gene. The CDR3 region has the DNA TGTGCCAGCTCACCACCACAGGGGTTTGATGACATTCAGTACTTC. Translating it yields CASSPPQGFDDIQYF. The variable domain in full, with the rest retrieved from reference TRBV18 and TRBJ2-4, is NAGVMQNPRHLVRRRGQEARLRCSPMKGHSHVYWYRQLPEEGLKFMVYLQKENIIDESGMPKERFSAEFPKEGPSILRIQQVVRGDSAAYFCASSPPQGFDDIQYFGAGTRLSVL.

This clonotype was recorded many times. The V call is TRBV5-1, the J call TRBJ2-3; D gene uncertain. With 4 bases removed from V and 2 bases from J, the gap between germline ends came to 8 bases. Germline values: CDR1 SGHRS, CDR2 YFSETQ. There are 13 residues in the CDR3. CDR3 coding DNA: TGCGCCAGCAGCCCCCTTTCCACAGATACGCAGTATTTT. Translation: CASSPLSTDTQYF.

The sample holds many counts of this clonotype. CDR3 sequence: CASSGTGAGELFF. The CDR3 DNA is TGCGCCAGCAGCGGGACAGGGGCCGGGGAGCTGTTTTTT. V gene TRBV10-2 combines with J gene TRBJ2-2; 10 nucleotides match TRBD1. The CDR3 covers 13 residues. V dropped 6 bases and J dropped 6; count of bases not matched to a gene: 1. The germline CDR1 and CDR2 sequences are WSHSY and SAAADI.

This clonotype has a handful of counts. The V and J genes are TRBV11-1 and TRBJ2-3; no reliable D call. This CDR3 contains 14 residues. Germline CDR1 reads SGHAT; CDR2 reads FQDESV (reference sequence). With 7 bases removed from V and 1 base from J, the gap between germline ends came to 12 bases. The CDR3 region has the DNA TGTGCCAGCACCCGAAGCCTACGCACAGATACGCAGTATTTT. This encodes CASTRSLRTDTQYF.

This clonotype was observed many times. The rearrangement uses TRBV11-3 and TRBJ2-2, with D perhaps TRBD1 (5 bases). V was trimmed by 1 base and J by 4 bases, leaving 7 bases between them. The CDR3 length is 14 residues. In germline, CDR1 is SGHNT, CDR2 YENEEA. CDR3 in DNA: TGTGCCAGCAGCTTAGGCAGGGTCACCGGGGAGCTGTTTTTT. Protein product: CASSLGRVTGELFF.

This clonotype appeared many times. The genes are TRBV20-1 and TRBJ1-2; D unresolved. Germline V gene lookup returns CDR1 DFQATT and CDR2 SNEGSKA (reference sequence). The CDR3 length is 13 residues. V was trimmed by 0 bases and J by 5 bases, leaving 10 bases between them. The CDR3 is CSARDETPYGYTF. In nucleotides, the CDR3 is TGCAGTGCTAGAGATGAGACCCCGTATGGCTACACCTTC.

This clonotype has ten or more counts. This chain uses TRBV4-1 with TRBJ2-3; TRBD2 agrees at 7 bases. The germline gives CDR1 MGHRA, CDR2 YSYEKL. J gave up 1 base and V 0 bases, and 7 bases lay outside the gene matches. CDR3 length: 17 amino acids. The CDR3 bases are TGCGCCAGCAGCCAAGACCCCAGCGCGGGGGGCACAGATACGCAGTATTTT. Translation gives CASSQDPSAGGTDTQYF.

Note on this clonotype: It may be a read error: a sequence one base away is much more abundant. The chain recombines TRBV18 with TRBJ1-2; D call uncertain. The V end was cut by 10 bases, the J end by 2 bases, with 11 bases between. Germline-derived CDR1 and CDR2 are KGHSH and LQKENI. This CDR3 is built from 12 residues. CDR3 nucleotide sequence: TGTGCCAACCACCGACCAAACTATGGCTACACCTTC. It specifies CANHRPNYGYTF. Together with reference TRBV18 and TRBJ1-2, the CDR3 gives the full variable domain: NAGVMQNPRHLVRRRGQEARLRCSPMKGHSHVYWYRQLPEEGLKFMVYLQKENIIDESGMPKERFSAEFPKEGPSILRIQQVVRGDSAAYFCANHRPNYGYTFGSGTRLTVV.